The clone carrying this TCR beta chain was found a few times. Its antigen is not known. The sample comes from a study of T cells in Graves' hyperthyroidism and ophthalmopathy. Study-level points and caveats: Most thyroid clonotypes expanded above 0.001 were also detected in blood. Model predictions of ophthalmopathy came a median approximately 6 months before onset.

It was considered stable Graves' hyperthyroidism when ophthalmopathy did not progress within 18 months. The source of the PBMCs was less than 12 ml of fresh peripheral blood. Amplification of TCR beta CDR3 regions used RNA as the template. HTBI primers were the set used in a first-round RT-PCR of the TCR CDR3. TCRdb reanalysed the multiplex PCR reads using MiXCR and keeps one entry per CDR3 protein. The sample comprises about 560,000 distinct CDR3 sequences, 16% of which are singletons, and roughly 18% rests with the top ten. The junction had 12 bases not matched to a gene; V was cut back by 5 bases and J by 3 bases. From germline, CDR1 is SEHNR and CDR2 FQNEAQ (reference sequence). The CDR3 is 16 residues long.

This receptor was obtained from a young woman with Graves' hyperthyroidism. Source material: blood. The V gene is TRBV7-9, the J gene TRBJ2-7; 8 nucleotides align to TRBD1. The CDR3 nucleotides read TGTGCCAGCAGCGCCACAGGGGGAAGGGGTCTCTACGAGCAGTACTTC. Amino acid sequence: CASSATGGRGLYEQYF. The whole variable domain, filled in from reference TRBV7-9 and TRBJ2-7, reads DTGVSQNPRHKITKRGQNVTFRCDPISEHNRLYWYRQTLGQGPEFLTYFQNEAQLEKSRLLSDRFSAERPKGSFSTLEIQRTEQGDSAMYLCASSATGGRGLYEQYFGPGTRLTVT.